A selection of T cell receptor beta chains follows, all from one sample in a study of PD-1 blockade in classical Hodgkin lymphoma. Some clones are missing from TCRdb's copy, which holds only in-frame ones; the method was immunoSEQ multiplex PCR. The sample lists some 100,000 clones; roughly 90% were seen once. The sample here was peripheral blood mononuclear cells (PBMCs), taken at baseline. The receptors were sampled from a human donor with classical Hodgkin lymphoma. Both conserved end residues are part of each CDR3. The D gene is left open where the match is weak. Only some rows state a clone size, as once, few, many or a class for expanded clones.

j_call | clone_size | v_call | d_call | cdr3_aa | cdr3_nt
TRBJ2-5 | once | TRBV7-3 | . | CASSESPGGQEAQYF | TGTGCCAGCAGCGAGAGTCCTGGGGGTCAGGAGGCCCAGTACTTC
TRBJ2-1 | . | TRBV5-6 | TRBD2 | CASSLDLAETYNEQFF | TGTGCCAGCAGCTTGGATCTAGCGGAGACCTACAATGAGCAGTTCTTC
TRBJ1-4 | . | TRBV2 | . | CASRPYNEKLFF | TGTGCCAGCAGACCGTACAATGAAAAACTGTTTTTT
TRBJ2-7 | once | TRBV5-1 | . | CASSLKGWAGQSYEQYF | TGCGCCAGCAGCTTGAAGGGATGGGCAGGGCAATCCTACGAGCAGTACTTC
TRBJ1-1 | . | TRBV28 | TRBD1 | CASRLDRPNTEAFF | TGTGCCAGCAGGTTGGACAGGCCGAACACTGAAGCTTTCTTT
TRBJ2-1 | once | TRBV10-1 | . | CASSDLDEQFF | TGCGCCAGCAGTGATTTGGATGAGCAGTTCTTC
TRBJ1-2 | . | TRBV29-1 | . | CSVEEAGGYTF | TGCAGCGTTGAAGAAGCTGGGGGCTACACCTTC
TRBJ2-7 | . | TRBV2 | . | CASSALNRVRAGRRGDEQYF | TGTGCCAGCAGTGCCCTGAACAGGGTTAGGGCAGGTAGGCGAGGGGACGAGCAGTACTTC
TRBJ2-7 | . | TRBV5-4 | . | CASSAGRSSSYEQYF | TGTGCCAGCAGCGCCGGGAGATCAAGCTCCTACGAGCAGTACTTC
TRBJ2-7 | . | TRBV6-5 | TRBD2 | CASSYSLAGSPYEQYF | TGTGCCAGCAGTTACTCCCTAGCGGGATCACCCTACGAGCAGTACTTC
TRBJ1-4 | . | TRBV29-1 | . | CSVRESGAANEKLFF | TGCAGCGTTCGGGAGTCGGGTGCAGCTAATGAAAAACTGTTTTTT
TRBJ1-4 | few | TRBV27 | . | CASSPTRRGRKYEKLFF | TGTGCCAGCAGTCCTACCCGGCGGGGGAGGAAATACGAAAAACTGTTTTTT